A single sample is the source of the 25 T cell receptor beta chains below, sequenced in a study of cytomegalovirus exposure and HLA in healthy donors. The PCR had 60 Vbeta and 13 Jbeta primers. Sequencing was performed with immunoSEQ multiplex PCR; in TCRdb, only in-frame clones are kept and a portion is missing. Found here are about 150,000 clones, over 70% of them singletons; the top ten hold about 5.2%. The sequencing input was PBMCs. These receptors came from a man in his thirties or forties in good health and CMV-seropositive.

The rearrangement links TRBV2 to TRBJ2-3, with D perhaps TRBD1 (5 bases). The V and J ends lost 6 bases and 4 bases respectively, with 8 bases between them. The germline CDR1 and CDR2 sequences are SNHLY and FYNNEI. The CDR3 contains 12 residues. CDR3 DNA sequence: TGTGCCAGCAGCAGGGATCCAGATACGCAGTATTTT. This translates into CASSRDPDTQYF.

V gene TRBV29-1 combines with J gene TRBJ2-5, with D possibly being TRBD2 (6 bases). The CDR3 has 12 amino acids. Trimming cost V 7 bases and J 5 bases, with 14 bases left between them. From germline, CDR1 is SQVTM and CDR2 ANQGSEA. The CDR3 DNA reads TGCAGCGGGGGGAGGTTGTGGGAGACCCAGTACTTC. Translating gives CSGGRLWETQYF.

V gene TRBV5-4 combines with J gene TRBJ1-2; D not certain. Trimming removed 3 bases from V and 1 base from J, with 7 bases in between. Per germline, CDR1 SGHNT and CDR2 YYREEE (reference sequence). This CDR3 region has 13 residues. The CDR3 region is CASSYPGNYGYTF. CDR3 bases: TGTGCCAGCAGCTATCCGGGTAACTATGGCTACACCTTC.

The chain employs TRBV11-2 and TRBJ2-7; 8 nucleotides line up with TRBD1. The CDR3 extends over 15 amino acids. Losses at the gene ends were 1 base for V and 6 bases for J; bases not matched to a gene: 8. Germline-derived CDR1 and CDR2 are SGHAT and FQNNGV. CDR3 bases: TGTGCCAGCAGCTTAGGGTCTGGACAGGGTTTCGAGCAGTACTTC. This gives the protein CASSLGSGQGFEQYF.

CDR3 sequence: CASKDREGTYEQYF. The CDR3 DNA reads TGTGCCAGCAAGGACAGGGAGGGGACCTACGAGCAGTACTTC. The chain joins TRBV5-6 to TRBJ2-7, with D possibly being TRBD1 (8 bases). CDR1 is SGHDT, CDR2 YYEEEE, per germline. This CDR3 is 14 amino acids long. V was trimmed by 6 bases and J by 2 bases, leaving 15 bases between them. The full variable domain, in which reference TRBV5-6 and TRBJ2-7 provide the parts outside the CDR3, is DAGVTQSPTHLIKTRGQQVTLRCSPKSGHDTVSWYQQALGQGPQFIFQYYEEEERQRGNFPDRFSGHQFPNYSSELNVNALLLGDSALYLCASKDREGTYEQYFGPGTRLTVT.

V is TRBV18 and J is TRBJ1-5; weak D call: TRBD1 (5 bases). Trimming stripped 6 bases from V and 3 bases from J, with 12 bases between. The CDR3 extends over 14 amino acids. Germline CDR1 reads KGHSH; CDR2 reads LQKENI. The CDR3 loop reads CASSLDRYNQPQHF. CDR3 sequence (DNA): TGTGCCAGCTCCCTTGACAGATACAATCAGCCCCAGCATTTT.

The chain has TRBV4-1 and TRBJ2-3, with D maybe TRBD2 (6 bases). The CDR3 is 16 residues long. Germline V gives CDR1 MGHRA, CDR2 YSYEKL. V was pared by 4 bases and J by 4 bases, with 18 bases between. The CDR3 reads CASSLRTTRTPDTQYF. The DNA of the CDR3 is TGCGCCAGCAGCCTTCGGACTACCCGCACCCCAGATACGCAGTATTTT.

J is TRBJ1-5 and V is TRBV7-6, with D possibly being TRBD1 (6 bases). Between the trimmed V and J ends, which lost 1 base and 6 bases, there was a span of 13 bases. The length of the CDR3 is 15 residues. Germline V lookup: CDR1 SGHVS, CDR2 FNYEAQ. The CDR3 bases are TGTGCCAGCAGCTTAGGAGGGGGTTCGGGTCAGCCCCAGCATTTT. This translates into CASSLGGGSGQPQHF.

The V call is TRBV27, the J call TRBJ2-1; TRBD2 matches 8 bases. Germline CDR1 and CDR2: MNHEY and SMNVEV (reference sequence). The ends lost 3 bases at V and 4 bases at J; junction bases unmatched: 11. This CDR3 has 17 residues. CDR3: CASSFGSGLAGYNEQFF. For the CDR3, the DNA is TGTGCCAGCAGTTTTGGGTCCGGGCTAGCGGGTTACAATGAGCAGTTCTTC.

The chain is built from TRBV30 and TRBJ2-1; D might be TRBD2 (5 bases). Trimming stripped 0 bases from V and 8 bases from J, with 14 bases between. The CDR3 loop spans 14 amino acids. CDR1 and CDR2 (germline): GTSNPN, SVGIG (reference sequence). The CDR3: CAWSVDPSGHEQFF. CDR3 DNA: TGTGCCTGGAGTGTAGATCCAAGCGGCCATGAGCAGTTCTTC. Combining the CDR3 with reference TRBV30 and TRBJ2-1 gives the whole variable domain SQTIHQWPATLVQPVGSPLSLECTVEGTSNPNLYWYRQAAGRGLQLLFYSVGIGQISSEVPQNLSASRPQDRQFILSSKKLLLSDSGFYLCAWSVDPSGHEQFFGPGTRLTVL.

The J gene is TRBJ1-3, the V gene TRBV7-9; 7 positions agree with TRBD1. CDR1 is SEHNR, CDR2 FQNEAQ, per germline (reference sequence). CDR3 size: 17 residues. The J segment lost 1 base and the V segment lost 1 base, leaving 7 bases of the junction unmatched. CDR3 in DNA: TGTGCCAGCAGCTTAGATGCGACAGGGTCTTCTGGAAACACCATATATTTT. Its translation is CASSLDATGSSGNTIYF.

The chain has TRBV15 and TRBJ2-3, with 8 nucleotides matching TRBD2. The CDR3 consists of 16 residues. V dropped 5 bases and J dropped 0; count of bases not matched to a gene: 7. From germline, CDR1 is LNHNV and CDR2 YYDKDF (reference sequence). CDR3 sequence (DNA): TGTGCCACCAGCGCCGGCGGGGGGCACAGCACAGATACGCAGTATTTT. This translates into CATSAGGGHSTDTQYF.

This clone was seen a handful of times. The rearrangement uses TRBV11-3 and TRBJ2-1, with 10 bases aligning to TRBD1. There are 15 residues in the CDR3. Looked up from germline, CDR1 is SGHNT and CDR2 is YENEEA. V dropped 4 bases and J dropped 7; count of bases not matched to a gene: 7. The CDR3 here is CASSSGQGSRNEQFF. In DNA, the CDR3 is TGTGCCAGCAGCTCGGGACAGGGGTCGAGGAATGAGCAGTTCTTC.

The genes are TRBV11-2 and TRBJ2-1, with 10 bases fitting TRBD2. Looked up from germline, CDR1 is SGHAT and CDR2 is FQNNGV. CDR3 length: 15 amino acids. The junction had 9 bases not matched to a gene; V was cut back by 5 bases and J by 8 bases. The chain's CDR3 is CASSPASGRADEQFF. The CDR3 DNA sequence: TGTGCCAGCAGCCCAGCGAGCGGGAGGGCCGATGAGCAGTTCTTC.

This clone showed up just once. CDR3 residues: CASSPLAGGLADTQYF. The CDR3 DNA is TGTGCCAGCAGCCCCCTAGCGGGAGGGTTGGCAGATACGCAGTATTTT. The chain carries TRBV7-2 and TRBJ2-3; 12 positions match TRBD2. Trimming took 5 bases from V and 4 from J; bases not matched to a gene: 7. The CDR3 has 16 amino acids. Germline CDR1 is SGHTA and CDR2 is FQGNSA.

The CDR3 here is CASRLAGANLLYEQYF. As DNA, the CDR3 is TGTGCCAGCAGACTAGCGGGAGCGAACCTTCTGTACGAGCAGTACTTC. The V and J genes are TRBV27 and TRBJ2-7; 11 nucleotides align to TRBD2. Germline-derived CDR1 and CDR2 are MNHEY and SMNVEV (reference sequence). The CDR3 covers 16 residues. Germline trimming cut 6 bases from V and 4 bases from J; bases unmatched to any gene: 11.

The V and J genes are TRBV7-8 and TRBJ2-1; a weak D match, TRBD2 (5 bases). Germline CDR1 is SGHVS and CDR2 is FQNEAQ. The V and J ends lost 3 bases and 0 bases respectively, with 12 bases between them. The CDR3 is 16 amino acids. CDR3: CASSFHSASSYNEQFF. CDR3 bases: TGTGCCAGCAGCTTCCATAGCGCGAGCTCCTACAATGAGCAGTTCTTC.

The gene calls are TRBV6-5 and TRBJ2-1; unclear D gene. V was cut by 0 bases and J by 0 bases, with 9 bases left in between. Germline V CDR1 and CDR2: MNHEY, SVGAGI. This CDR3 spans 16 amino acids. CDR3 in DNA: TGTGCCAGCAGTTACTCGATTTATAGCTCCTACAATGAGCAGTTCTTC. Translated: CASSYSIYSSYNEQFF.

A few counts support this clone. The V gene is TRBV12-2, the J gene TRBJ2-1; the DNA was not used to check the table's D call, TRBD1. TRBV12-2 constitutes a pseudogene. The CDR3 loop spans 14 amino acids. For the CDR3, the DNA is TGTGCAAGTCGCTTTAGGACAGTATACAATGAGCAGTTCTTC. Translated: CASRFRTVYNEQFF.

This clone was detected only a few times. The rearrangement links TRBV19 to TRBJ1-3, with unresolved D. V lost 5 bases, J lost 3 bases, and 14 bases lay in between. Germline V gene sequence: CDR1 LNHDA, CDR2 SQIVND (reference sequence). The CDR3 spans 15 residues. As DNA, the CDR3 is TGTGCCAGTAGTCCCGAACGGGGATTTGGAAACACCATATATTTT. Its protein is CASSPERGFGNTIYF. The full variable domain, completed using reference TRBV19 and TRBJ1-3, is DGGITQSPKYLFRKEGQNVTLSCEQNLNHDAMYWYRQDPGQGLRLIYYSQIVNDFQKGDIAEGYSVSREKKESFPLTVTSAQKNPTAFYLCASSPERGFGNTIYFGEGSWLTVV.

The chain couples TRBV7-2 to TRBJ2-7, with D perhaps matching TRBD2 (6 bases). Germline CDR1 is SGHTA and CDR2 is FQGNSA. CDR3 length: 17 residues. V lost 1 base, J lost 3 bases, and 19 bases lay in between. CDR3 loop: CASSLGSGTRGIYEQYF. CDR3 sequence (DNA): TGTGCCAGCAGCTTAGGATCAGGGACTCGGGGGATCTACGAGCAGTACTTC.

The chain recombines TRBV7-2 with TRBJ2-4; maybe TRBD2 (6 bases). Between the trimmed V and J ends, which lost 5 bases and 5 bases, there was a span of 10 bases. The CDR3 is 13 amino acids. Germline assignment: CDR1 SGHTA and CDR2 FQGNSA. In DNA form, the CDR3 reads TGTGCCAGCAGCGGTACGGGGGAAAACATTCAGTACTTC. It codes for CASSGTGENIQYF.

This clone has more than one count but fewer than ten. V usage is TRBV7-9 and J usage is TRBJ2-3; D is possibly TRBD2 (5 bases). V was clipped by 3 bases and J by 6 bases, with 7 bases between them. CDR3 length: 12 amino acids. From germline, CDR1 is SEHNR and CDR2 FQNEAQ (reference sequence). Written as DNA, the CDR3 is TGTGCCAGCAGCTTGGAGGTCGATACGCAGTATTTT. As protein: CASSLEVDTQYF.

This clone was seen more than once but under ten times. The chain is built from TRBV7-5 and TRBJ2-7; TRBD2 was called by the table and not checked on the DNA. TRBV7-5 is tagged as a pseudogene. The CDR3 spans 12 residues. The CDR3 coding sequence is TGTGTCAGCCGGGAACTCTCCTACGAGCAGTACTTC. Translation gives CVSRELSYEQYF.

A remark on this clone: At one of its ends the junction is not consistent with the germline gene, which may arise from a read error. The V and J genes are TRBV9 and TRBJ2-2, with 12 bases matching TRBD2. This CDR3 spans 17 amino acids. The germline gives CDR1 SGDLS, CDR2 YYNGEE. The CDR3 spells CASSVGLAGGNAGELFF. Here the CDR3 DNA reads TGTGCCAGCAGCGTAGGGCTAGCGGGGGGGAACGCCGGGGAGCTGTTTTTT. Full variable domain (outside the CDR3, taken from reference TRBV9 and TRBJ2-2): DSGVTQTPKHLITATGQRVTLRCSPRSGDLSVYWYQQSLDQGLQFLIQYYNGEERAKGNILERFSAQQFPDLHSELNLSSLELGDSALYFCASSVGLAGGNAGELFFGEGSRLTVL.